This T cell receptor beta chain was sequenced in a study of shared clonotypes between healthy human individuals. Naive-designated CD8 cells lacked CD45RO, were positively enriched for CCR7, and omitted terminally differentiated effector memory CD45RA+ cells. All donors were Caucasian adults living in Nashville, Tennessee. Repertoires were generated with immunoSEQ multiplex PCR, while TCRdb's copy carries only in-frame clones and drops some. The data contain millions of clones, about 95% of them singletons. Trimming left V 3 bases short and J 0 bases short, with 12 bases between. This CDR3 is 16 amino acids long. The germline CDR1 and CDR2 sequences are SGHVS and FNYEAQ.

The genes are TRBV7-6 and TRBJ1-5, with D maybe TRBD1 (5 bases). This clonotype was sampled from a young man in good health. The sequenced sample was naive CD8+ T cells sorted from blood. The CDR3: CASSLLTGPSNQPQHF. CDR3 DNA sequence: TGTGCCAGCAGCTTGTTAACAGGACCTAGCAATCAGCCCCAGCATTTT.